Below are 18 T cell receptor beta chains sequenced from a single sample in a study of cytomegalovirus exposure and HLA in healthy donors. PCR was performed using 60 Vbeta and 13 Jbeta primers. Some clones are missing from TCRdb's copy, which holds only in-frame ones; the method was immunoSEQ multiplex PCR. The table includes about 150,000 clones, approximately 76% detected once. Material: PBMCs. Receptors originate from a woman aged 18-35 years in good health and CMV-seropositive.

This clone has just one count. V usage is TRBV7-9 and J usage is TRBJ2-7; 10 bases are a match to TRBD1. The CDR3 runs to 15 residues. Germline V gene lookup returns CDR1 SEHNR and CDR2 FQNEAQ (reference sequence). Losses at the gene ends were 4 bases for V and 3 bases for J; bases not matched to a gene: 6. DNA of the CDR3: TGTGCCAGCAGCTACCGGGACAGGGGTATCTACGAGCAGTACTTC. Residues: CASSYRDRGIYEQYF.

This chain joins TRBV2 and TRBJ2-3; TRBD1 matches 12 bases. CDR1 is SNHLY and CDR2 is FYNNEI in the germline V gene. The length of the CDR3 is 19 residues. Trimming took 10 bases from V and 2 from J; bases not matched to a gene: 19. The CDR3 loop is CAIASPGTGGEIFTDTQYF. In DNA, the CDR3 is TGTGCCATTGCTTCCCCCGGGACAGGGGGCGAGATTTTCACAGATACGCAGTATTTT.

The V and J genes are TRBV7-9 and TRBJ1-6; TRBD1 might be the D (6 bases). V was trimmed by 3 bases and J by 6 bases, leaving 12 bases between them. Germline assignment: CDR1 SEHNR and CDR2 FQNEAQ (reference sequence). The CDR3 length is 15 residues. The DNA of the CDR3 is TGTGCCAGCAGCTTGGGGGCAGCCTTTAATTCACCCCTCCACTTT. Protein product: CASSLGAAFNSPLHF.

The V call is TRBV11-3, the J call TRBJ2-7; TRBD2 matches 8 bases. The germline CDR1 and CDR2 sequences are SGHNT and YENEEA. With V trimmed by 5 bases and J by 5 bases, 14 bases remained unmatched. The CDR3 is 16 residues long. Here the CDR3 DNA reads TGTGCCAGCAGCCCAGGGAGTAGCGGGGACTATGACGAGCAGTACTTC. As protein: CASSPGSSGDYDEQYF.

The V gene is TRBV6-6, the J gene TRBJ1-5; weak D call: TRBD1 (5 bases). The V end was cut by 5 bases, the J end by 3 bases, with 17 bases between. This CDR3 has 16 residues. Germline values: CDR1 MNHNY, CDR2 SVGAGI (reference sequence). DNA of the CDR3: TGTGCCAGCAGTACCCCGGGGGGAGCCTACAATCAGCCCCAGCATTTT. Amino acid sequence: CASSTPGGAYNQPQHF.

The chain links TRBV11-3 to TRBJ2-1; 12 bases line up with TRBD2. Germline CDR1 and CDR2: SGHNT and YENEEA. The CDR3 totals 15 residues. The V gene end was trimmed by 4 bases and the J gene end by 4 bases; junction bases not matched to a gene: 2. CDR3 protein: CASSSGLAGYNEQFF. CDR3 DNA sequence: TGTGCCAGCAGCTCCGGACTAGCGGGGTACAATGAGCAGTTCTTC.

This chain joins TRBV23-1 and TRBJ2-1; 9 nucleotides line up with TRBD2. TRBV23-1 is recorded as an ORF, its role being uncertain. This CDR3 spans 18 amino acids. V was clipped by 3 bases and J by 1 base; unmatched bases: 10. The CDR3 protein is CASSHLLSGGPSYNEQFF. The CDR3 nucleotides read TGCGCCAGCAGTCATCTTCTTAGCGGGGGTCCTTCCTACAATGAGCAGTTCTTC.

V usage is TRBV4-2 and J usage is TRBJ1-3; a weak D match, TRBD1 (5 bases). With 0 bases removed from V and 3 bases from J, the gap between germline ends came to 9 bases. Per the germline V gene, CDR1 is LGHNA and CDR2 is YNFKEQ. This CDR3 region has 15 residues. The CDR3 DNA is TGTGCCAGCAGCCAAGATGGAGGGGTTGGAAACACCATATATTTT. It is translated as CASSQDGGVGNTIYF.

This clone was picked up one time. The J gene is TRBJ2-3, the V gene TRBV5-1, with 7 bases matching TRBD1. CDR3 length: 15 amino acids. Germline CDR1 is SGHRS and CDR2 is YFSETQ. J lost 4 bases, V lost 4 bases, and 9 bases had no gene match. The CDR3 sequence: CASSLSQGSPDTQYF. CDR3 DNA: TGCGCCAGCAGCCTATCACAGGGGTCCCCAGATACGCAGTATTTT.

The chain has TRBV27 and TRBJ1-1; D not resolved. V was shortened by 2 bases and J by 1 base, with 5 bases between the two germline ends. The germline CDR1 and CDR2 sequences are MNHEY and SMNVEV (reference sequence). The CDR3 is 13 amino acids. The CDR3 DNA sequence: TGTGCCAGCAGTTTACGAGGGAACACTGAAGCTTTCTTT. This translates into CASSLRGNTEAFF.

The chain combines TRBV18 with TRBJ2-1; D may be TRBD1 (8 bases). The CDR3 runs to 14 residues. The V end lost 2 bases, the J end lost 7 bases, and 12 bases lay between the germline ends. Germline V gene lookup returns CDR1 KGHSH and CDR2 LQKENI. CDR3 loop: CASSPNRGGNEQFF. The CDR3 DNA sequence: TGTGCCAGCTCACCAAACAGGGGGGGGAATGAGCAGTTCTTC. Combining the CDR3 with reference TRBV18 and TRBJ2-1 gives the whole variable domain NAGVMQNPRHLVRRRGQEARLRCSPMKGHSHVYWYRQLPEEGLKFMVYLQKENIIDESGMPKERFSAEFPKEGPSILRIQQVVRGDSAAYFCASSPNRGGNEQFFGPGTRLTVL.

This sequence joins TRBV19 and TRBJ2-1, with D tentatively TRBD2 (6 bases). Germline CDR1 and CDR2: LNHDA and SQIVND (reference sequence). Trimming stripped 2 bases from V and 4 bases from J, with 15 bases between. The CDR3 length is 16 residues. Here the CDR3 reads CASSIYAGRFYNEQFF. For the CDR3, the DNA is TGTGCCAGTAGTATATATGCGGGGCGATTTTACAATGAGCAGTTCTTC.

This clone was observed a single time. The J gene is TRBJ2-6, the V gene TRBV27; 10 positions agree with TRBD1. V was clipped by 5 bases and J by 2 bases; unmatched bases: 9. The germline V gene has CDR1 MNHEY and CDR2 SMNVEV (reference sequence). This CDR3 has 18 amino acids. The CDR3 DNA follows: TGTGCCAGCAGTCCCTCTAGACAGGGGGCGGCTGGGGCCAACGTCCTGACTTTC. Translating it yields CASSPSRQGAAGANVLTF.

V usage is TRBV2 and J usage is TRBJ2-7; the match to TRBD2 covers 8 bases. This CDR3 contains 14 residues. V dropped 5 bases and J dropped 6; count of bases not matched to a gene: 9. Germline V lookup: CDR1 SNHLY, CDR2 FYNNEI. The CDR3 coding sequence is TGTGCCAGCAGTAGGTCGGGGGGGGCTCGCGAGCAGTACTTC. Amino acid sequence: CASSRSGGAREQYF.

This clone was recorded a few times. DNA of the CDR3: TGTGCCAGCAGATCTAGCGTTGAGCAGTTCTTC. It codes for CASRSSVEQFF. This sequence joins TRBV2 and TRBJ2-1, with D possibly being TRBD2 (6 bases). The CDR3 spans 11 residues. CDR1 and CDR2 (germline): SNHLY, FYNNEI. Trimming took off 6 bases at V and 9 bases at J, with 9 bases between the two ends.

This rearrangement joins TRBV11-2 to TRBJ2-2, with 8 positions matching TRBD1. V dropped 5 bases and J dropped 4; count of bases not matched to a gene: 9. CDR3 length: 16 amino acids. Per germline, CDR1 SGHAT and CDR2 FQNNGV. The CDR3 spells CASSPGTGLITGELFF. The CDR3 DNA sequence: TGTGCCAGCAGCCCCGGGACAGGCCTTATCACCGGGGAGCTGTTTTTT.

The CDR3 sequence is CASKTQPGTPPYEQYF. CDR3 coding DNA: TGTGCCAGCAAAACCCAGCCCGGGACACCTCCCTACGAGCAGTACTTC. The V gene is TRBV7-8, the J gene TRBJ2-7; tentatively, D is TRBD1 (6 bases). The CDR3 has 16 residues. V was trimmed by 7 bases and J by 2 bases, leaving 21 bases between them. The germline V gene encodes CDR1 SGHVS and CDR2 FQNEAQ.

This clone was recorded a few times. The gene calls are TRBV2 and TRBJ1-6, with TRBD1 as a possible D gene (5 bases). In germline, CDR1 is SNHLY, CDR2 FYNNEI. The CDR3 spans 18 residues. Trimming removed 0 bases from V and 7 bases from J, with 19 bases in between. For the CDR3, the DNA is TGTGCCAGCAGTGAAGCGGGGCCAATAAGTCTAGGAAATTCACCCCTCCACTTT. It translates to CASSEAGPISLGNSPLHF.